Listed here are 10 T cell receptor beta chains from one sample, sequenced in a study of T cells after yellow fever vaccination. TCRdb processed the 5' RACE reads anew with MiXCR; each CDR3 protein has one entry. The table shows fewer than 350,000 distinct CDR3 sequences, with 8.7% occurring only once. This specimen was PBMCs, taken on the day of the first yellow fever vaccination. These receptors all come from a man younger than 35 who received the YFV17D yellow fever vaccine.

This clonotype was counted a few times. The rearrangement links TRBV20-1 to TRBJ1-1; 8 bases are shared with TRBD1. Germline values: CDR1 DFQATT, CDR2 SNEGSKA (reference sequence). The CDR3 sequence is 16 residues long. J gave up 1 base and V 3 bases, and 10 bases lay outside the gene matches. This chain's CDR3 is CSARRGNRGANTEAFF. The DNA for the CDR3 is TGCAGTGCTAGGCGAGGTAACAGGGGGGCGAACACTGAAGCTTTCTTT.

The chain links TRBV15 to TRBJ2-5, with 7 bases aligning to TRBD2. J gave up 5 bases and V 2 bases, and 14 bases lay outside the gene matches. This CDR3 spans 17 amino acids. Germline lookup yields CDR1 LNHNV and CDR2 YYDKDF (reference sequence). The CDR3 protein is CATSRPLVAGETETQYF. The CDR3 nucleotides are TGTGCCACCAGCAGACCCCTCGTGGCGGGGGAGACGGAGACCCAGTACTTC.

CDR3 DNA sequence: TGTGCCAGCAGCCAAGATTCAGGGAGTCGGAACACTGAAGCTTTCTTT. It codes for CASSQDSGSRNTEAFF. The V call is TRBV3-1, the J call TRBJ1-1, with D possibly being TRBD1 (5 bases). Germline V gene data show CDR1 as LGHDT and CDR2 as YNNKEL (reference sequence). V lost 0 bases, J lost 1 base, and 12 bases lay in between. The CDR3 sequence is 16 residues long.

This clonotype was observed a few times. The rearrangement links TRBV7-2 to TRBJ1-2; tentative D call: TRBD1 (6 bases). This CDR3 is built from 16 residues. The V gene lost 3 bases and the J gene lost 4 bases, with 18 bases spanning the gap. Germline-derived CDR1 and CDR2 are SGHTA and FQGNSA. CDR3 region: CASSFGRGGDLYGYTF. CDR3 bases: TGTGCCAGCAGCTTTGGTCGTGGGGGCGACCTCTATGGCTACACCTTC. The entire variable domain, with the rest obtained from reference TRBV7-2 and TRBJ1-2, is as follows: GAGVSQSPSNKVTEKGKDVELRCDPISGHTALYWYRQSLGQGLEFLIYFQGNSAPDKSGLPSDRFSAERTGGSVSTLTIQRTQQEDSAVYLCASSFGRGGDLYGYTFGSGTRLTVV.

This clonotype was seen many times. Here the CDR3 reads CASVQARGYNEQFF. As DNA, the CDR3 is TGTGCCAGTGTCCAAGCCAGGGGATACAATGAGCAGTTCTTC. The chain is built from TRBV19 and TRBJ2-1, with a possible D match to TRBD1 (6 bases). Germline V gives CDR1 LNHDA, CDR2 SQIVND (reference sequence). The CDR3 spans 14 residues. V was shortened by 8 bases and J by 4 bases, with 15 bases between the two germline ends. Variable domain in full (rest from reference TRBV19 and TRBJ2-1): DGGITQSPKYLFRKEGQNVTLSCEQNLNHDAMYWYRQDPGQGLRLIYYSQIVNDFQKGDIAEGYSVSREKKESFPLTVTSAQKNPTAFYLCASVQARGYNEQFFGPGTRLTVL.

This clonotype was found many times. The V and J genes are TRBV4-2 and TRBJ1-5; the match to TRBD1 covers 9 bases. Germline CDR1 reads LGHNA; CDR2 reads YNFKEQ. V dropped 4 bases and J dropped 6; count of bases not matched to a gene: 7. The CDR3 has 15 residues. CDR3 in DNA: TGTGCCAGCAGCCTAGAGGGACAGGGTGGTCAGCCCCAGCATTTT. Translation gives CASSLEGQGGQPQHF.

The V call is TRBV20-1, the J call TRBJ2-6; 7 bases are shared with TRBD1. The CDR3 has 16 residues. Per the germline V gene, CDR1 is DFQATT and CDR2 is SNEGSKA (reference sequence). The V segment lost 6 bases and the J segment 1 base; nucleotides outside the gene matches: 9. CDR3 bases: TGCAGTGCGAGCGACAGGGCCCCGTCTGGGGCCAACGTCCTGACTTTC. Translation gives CSASDRAPSGANVLTF.

This clonotype appeared a few times. The J gene is TRBJ1-4, the V gene TRBV2; TRBD1 matches 9 bases. The CDR3 extends over 13 amino acids. Germline values: CDR1 SNHLY, CDR2 FYNNEI. V lost 9 bases and J lost 8; bases outside the gene matches: 7. The CDR3, as DNA: TGTGCCAGAAAGGGACAGGGAGTCGAAAAACTGTTTTTT. This sequence encodes CARKGQGVEKLFF.

This clonotype was seen only a few times. The genes are TRBV5-6 and TRBJ2-3; D gene uncertain. CDR1 is SGHDT, CDR2 YYEEEE, per germline. There are 12 residues in the CDR3. Trimming took 4 bases from V and 6 from J, leaving 9 bases between them. CDR3: CASSIVGDTQYF. The CDR3 DNA reads as TGTGCCAGCAGCATCGTGGGGGATACGCAGTATTTT.

This clonotype was seen a handful of times. This chain uses TRBV18 with TRBJ2-4; D gene ambiguous. V was clipped by 2 bases and J by 2 bases, with 10 bases between them. CDR1 and CDR2 from the germline V gene are KGHSH and LQKENI. CDR3 length: 15 residues. CDR3 sequence: CASSPDAYTKNIQYF. The CDR3 DNA sequence: TGTGCCAGCTCACCAGACGCCTACACCAAAAACATTCAGTACTTC.